The 20 T cell receptor beta chains below were found in one sample sequenced in a study of T cells expressing NK-cell markers. TCRdb re-called the 5' RACE reads; one entry per CDR3 protein, DNA not given. The repertoire table contains more than 250,000 distinct CDR3 sequences. Source material: blood T cells: a sorted CD56 or NKG2C T cell subset, CD4+ or CD8+ T cells, or bulk PBMC T cells (not recorded which). Receptor source: a man aged 18 to 35 in good health.

This chain joins TRBV12-3 or TRBV12-4 and TRBJ1-6. CDR3 length: 12 residues. CDR3 protein: CASSHRNSPLHF.

V gene TRBV3-1 combines with J gene TRBJ2-7; TCRdb outputs TRBD2, but without DNA this stays unchecked. CDR3 size: 13 residues. Germline CDR1 reads LGHDT; CDR2 reads YNNKEL (reference sequence). The CDR3 is CASSQDLGTRQYF.

This sequence joins TRBV12-3 or TRBV12-4 and TRBJ2-1; the D call of TRBD1 rests on TCRdb alone, since no DNA is present to check it. There are 14 residues in the CDR3. The CDR3 is CASNIAGIYNEQFF.

The chain combines TRBV29-1 with TRBJ2-3; TCRdb designates TRBD1, a call that cannot be tested without DNA. The germline V gene encodes CDR1 SQVTM and CDR2 ANQGSEA. The length of the CDR3 is 14 residues. The CDR3 here is CSASTGGPADTQYF.

The V and J genes are TRBV5-5 and TRBJ2-5; TCRdb returns TRBD1, unconfirmable since there is no DNA. This CDR3 has 15 residues. Germline V gives CDR1 SGHKS, CDR2 YYEKEE (reference sequence). The CDR3 region is CASSDWTGSIGTQYF.

The CDR3 sequence: CASSPTSSNQPQHF. The rearrangement joins TRBV12-3 or TRBV12-4 to TRBJ1-5. This CDR3 is built from 14 residues.

This chain links TRBV20-1 with TRBJ1-2. Germline CDR1 reads DFQATT; CDR2 reads SNEGSKA (reference sequence). This CDR3 has 11 residues. CDR3 sequence: CSGRGDYGYTF.

The chain is built from TRBV7-2 and TRBJ2-5; TCRdb's D call of TRBD2 is untestable without DNA. The length of the CDR3 is 15 residues. Per germline, CDR1 SGHTA and CDR2 FQGNSA. CDR3 amino acids: CASSLILAGQETQYF.

V usage is TRBV5-1 and J usage is TRBJ2-2; TCRdb names TRBD2, which stays unverified in the absence of DNA. Germline lookup yields CDR1 SGHRS and CDR2 YFSETQ. This CDR3 region has 13 residues. CDR3: CASSSLGSGELFF.

The chain carries TRBV10-3 and TRBJ1-1. CDR1 is ENHRY, CDR2 SYGVKD, per germline. The CDR3 covers 16 residues. CDR3 amino acids: CAISEPDNLPNTEAFF.

The CDR3 region is CASSIWDRGHGYTF. The chain joins TRBV19 to TRBJ1-2; TCRdb proposes TRBD1, but this gene call is untestable without DNA. The germline V gene encodes CDR1 LNHDA and CDR2 SQIVND (reference sequence). The CDR3 loop spans 14 amino acids.

This chain links TRBV6-2 or TRBV6-3 with TRBJ2-1. This CDR3 has 13 residues. Germline loops: CDR1 MNHEY, CDR2 SVGEGT. CDR3 region: CASSSDRSGEQFF.

The chain couples TRBV12-3 or TRBV12-4 to TRBJ2-7; TCRdb's assignment of TRBD1 cannot be checked, as there is no DNA. The CDR3 runs to 15 residues. CDR3 region: CASSRQGPAGVEQYF.

V and J are TRBV7-9 and TRBJ2-7; the D call of TRBD1 rests on TCRdb alone, since no DNA is present to check it. CDR3 length equals 17 residues. Germline V gives CDR1 SEHNR, CDR2 FQNEAQ (reference sequence). CDR3 amino acids: CASSSTGTGHPSYEQYF.

The chain employs TRBV5-5 and TRBJ2-5; the TCRdb D gene call, TRBD2, has no DNA to confirm it. Germline V gene data show CDR1 as SGHKS and CDR2 as YYEKEE (reference sequence). The CDR3 has 16 residues. The CDR3 loop reads CASSLEAGGSRETQYF. Full variable domain (remainder filled in from reference TRBV5-5 and TRBJ2-5): DAGVTQSPTHLIKTRGQQVTLRCSPISGHKSVSWYQQVLGQGPQFIFQYYEKEERGRGNFPDRFSARQFPNYSSELNVNALLLGDSALYLCASSLEAGGSRETQYFGPGTRLLVL.

V gene TRBV5-1 combines with J gene TRBJ1-5; TCRdb calls TRBD1, which cannot be checked without DNA. This CDR3 comprises 15 residues. CDR1 SGHRS and CDR2 YFSETQ come from the germline V gene. This chain's CDR3 is CASSITGGPNQPQHF.

The chain is built from TRBV7-9 and TRBJ2-1; TCRdb indicates TRBD1, and absent DNA this call remains unverified. CDR3 length: 14 residues. The germline V gene has CDR1 SEHNR and CDR2 FQNEAQ (reference sequence). The CDR3 sequence: CASSFGTHDNEQFF.

The chain links TRBV5-1 to TRBJ2-3; without DNA, the TCRdb call of TRBD1 cannot be checked. The CDR3 consists of 16 residues. Germline V gene lookup returns CDR1 SGHRS and CDR2 YFSETQ. CDR3 protein: CASSRKRQGLTDTQYF.

This chain links TRBV6-5 with TRBJ2-7; absent DNA, TCRdb's TRBD1 call cannot be checked. The CDR3 contains 12 residues. CDR1 MNHEY and CDR2 SVGAGI come from the germline V gene. The CDR3 reads CASRDGQGAKYF.

The chain employs TRBV12-3 or TRBV12-4 and TRBJ1-5. The CDR3 sequence is 17 residues long. CDR3 loop: CASSLESFLGSNQPQHF.